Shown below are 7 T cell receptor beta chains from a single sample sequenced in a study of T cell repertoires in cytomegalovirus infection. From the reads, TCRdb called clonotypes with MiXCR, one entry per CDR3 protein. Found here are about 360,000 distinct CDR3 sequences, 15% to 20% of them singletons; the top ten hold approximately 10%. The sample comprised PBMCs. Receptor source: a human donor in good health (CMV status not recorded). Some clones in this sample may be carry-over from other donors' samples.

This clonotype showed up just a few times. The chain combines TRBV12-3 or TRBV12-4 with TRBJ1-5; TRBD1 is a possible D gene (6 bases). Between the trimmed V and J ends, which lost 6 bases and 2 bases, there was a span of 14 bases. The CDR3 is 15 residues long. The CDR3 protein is CASRFRGLGNQPQHF. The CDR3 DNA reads TGTGCCAGCAGGTTCAGGGGCTTGGGCAATCAGCCCCAGCATTTT.

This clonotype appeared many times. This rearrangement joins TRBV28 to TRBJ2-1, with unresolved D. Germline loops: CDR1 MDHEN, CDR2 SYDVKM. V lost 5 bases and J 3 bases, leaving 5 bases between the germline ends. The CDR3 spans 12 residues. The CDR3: CASSRSYNEQFF. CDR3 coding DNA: TGTGCCAGCAGTAGAAGCTACAATGAGCAGTTCTTC.

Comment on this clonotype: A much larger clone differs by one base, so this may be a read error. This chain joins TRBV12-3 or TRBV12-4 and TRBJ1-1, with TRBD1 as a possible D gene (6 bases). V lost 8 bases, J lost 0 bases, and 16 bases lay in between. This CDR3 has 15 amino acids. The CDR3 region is CASGFRKGVNTEAFF. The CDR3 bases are TGTGCCAGCGGCTTTCGGAAGGGGGTGAACACTGAAGCTTTCTTT.

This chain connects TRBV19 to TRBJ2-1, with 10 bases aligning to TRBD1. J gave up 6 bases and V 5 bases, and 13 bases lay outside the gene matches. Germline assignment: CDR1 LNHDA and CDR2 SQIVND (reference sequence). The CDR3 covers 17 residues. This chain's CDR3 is CASSSGQGGLWGNEQFF. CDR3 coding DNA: TGTGCCAGTAGTTCCGGACAGGGGGGACTATGGGGCAATGAGCAGTTCTTC.

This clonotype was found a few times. The CDR3 region is CASSQGGAIQYF. CDR3 DNA: TGTGCCAGCAGCCAAGGAGGTGCAATTCAGTACTTC. This chain links TRBV3-1 with TRBJ2-4; no clear D gene. With 1 base removed from V and 10 bases from J, the gap between germline ends came to 8 bases. Germline loops: CDR1 LGHDT, CDR2 YNNKEL (reference sequence). The CDR3 length is 12 residues.

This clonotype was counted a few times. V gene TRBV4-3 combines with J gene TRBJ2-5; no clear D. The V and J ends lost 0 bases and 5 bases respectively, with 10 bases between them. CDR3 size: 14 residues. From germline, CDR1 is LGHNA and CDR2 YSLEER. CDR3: CASSQDWGFETQYF. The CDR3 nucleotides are TGCGCCAGCAGCCAAGATTGGGGATTCGAGACCCAGTACTTC.

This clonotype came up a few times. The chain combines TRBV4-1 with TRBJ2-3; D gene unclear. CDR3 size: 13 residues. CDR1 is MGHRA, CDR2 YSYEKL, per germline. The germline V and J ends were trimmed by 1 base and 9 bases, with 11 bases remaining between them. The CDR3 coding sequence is TGCGCCAGCAGCCAAGCGGGTTGGGAAACGCAGTATTTT. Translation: CASSQAGWETQYF.